In this sample, the clone carrying this TCR beta chain turned up a few times. TCRdb independently ran MiXCR on the reads; one entry per CDR3 protein. The repertoire holds roughly 200,000 distinct CDR3 sequences, with approximately 18% as singletons. This specimen comes from a study of T cell repertoires in cytomegalovirus infection. For the study at large: CMV infection plus the matching HLA type was flagged by public TCR beta signatures.

V was clipped by 2 bases and J by 8 bases, with 12 bases between them. The CDR3 extends over 13 amino acids. Germline CDR1 reads SGHTA; CDR2 reads FQGNSA. The chain uses TRBV7-2 and TRBJ1-2; D is uncertain. The TCR originated in a human donor in good health (CMV status not recorded). Some clones in this sample may be carry-over from other donors' samples. Sequenced sample: CD8+ T cells from PBMCs. The CDR3 DNA reads as TGTGCCAGCAGCTTAACCACGTCTGACGGCTACACCTTC. It specifies CASSLTTSDGYTF.